The rows below give T cell receptor beta chains drawn from one sample of a study of T cell responses to AZD1222 COVID-19 vaccine. The assay was immunoSEQ multiplex PCR, and TCRdb's table has in-frame clones only and misses some. The sample lists about 160,000 clones, more than 80% seen once, with under 4% in the top ten. This specimen consisted of peripheral blood, obtained 28 days after the second AZD1222 dose. All receptors derive from an adult who received the AZD1222 COVID-19 vaccine. The CDR3 runs from the conserved cysteine through the conserved F or W. A D gene is named only where the DNA matches it firmly. Size tells how often a clone was seen (once, few, many) or the class of an expanded clone, and some rows leave it out.

CASSMLASGGETQYF TGTGCCAGTAGTATGTTGGCTAGCGGAGGGGAGACCCAGTACTTC TRBD2 - TRBJ2-5 TRBV19
CAWSWGNEQFF TGTGCCTGGAGTTGGGGGAATGAGCAGTTCTTC - - TRBJ2-1 TRBV30
CASSVGGGSYEQYF TGTGCCAGCAGCGTCGGAGGGGGATCCTACGAGCAGTACTTC - - TRBJ2-7 TRBV7-9
CASSSGLSYEQYF TGTGCCAGTAGCTCGGGGCTCTCCTACGAGCAGTACTTC - - TRBJ2-7 TRBV19
CASSEFVTASLSLNEKLFF TGTGCCAGCAGTGAATTCGTGACAGCTTCCCTTTCCCTTAATGAAAAACTGTTTTTT - once TRBJ1-4 TRBV6-1
CASSSTGTSVYEQYF TGTGCCAGCAGCTCTACCGGGACTAGCGTGTACGAGCAGTACTTC TRBD2 - TRBJ2-7 TRBV3-1/TRBV3-2
CAWRLAGGYGYTF TGTGCCTGGAGACTTGCGGGCGGATATGGCTACACCTTC - - TRBJ1-2 TRBV30
CASSTGTSAFF TGTGCCAGTAGTACCGGGACATCGGCTTTCTTT - - TRBJ1-1 TRBV19
CASSAYHGTISGNTIYF TGTGCCAGCAGCGCCTACCACGGGACTATCTCTGGAAACACCATATATTTT - - TRBJ1-3 TRBV9
CASSHYEGLAGRTYEQYF TGTGCCAGCAGCCACTATGAGGGACTAGCGGGCCGTACCTACGAGCAGTACTTC TRBD2 - TRBJ2-7 TRBV14
CASSLGPSTDTQYF TGCGCCAGCAGCTTAGGCCCCAGCACAGATACGCAGTATTTT - once TRBJ2-3 TRBV5-1
CATRTGVYNEQFF TGTGCCACTCGGACAGGGGTTTACAATGAGCAGTTCTTC TRBD1 - TRBJ2-1 TRBV2
CASSLDRFANYGYTF TGCGCCAGCAGCTTGGACAGGTTCGCTAACTATGGCTACACCTTC - - TRBJ1-2 TRBV5-1
CASSLTGTGVGYGYTF TGTGCCAGCAGCTTGACCGGGACAGGGGTAGGCTATGGCTACACCTTC TRBD1 - TRBJ1-2 TRBV7-9
CASSGYSLSYEQYF TGTGCCAGCAGTGGATACAGCTTAAGCTACGAGCAGTACTTC - few TRBJ2-7 TRBV2
CASSQDWVGGYQPQHF TGCGCCAGCAGCCAAGATTGGGTGGGGGGCTACCAGCCCCAGCATTTT - - TRBJ1-5 TRBV4-1
CASSSKDRTNNEKLFF TGTGCCAGCAGCAGCAAAGACAGAACCAATAATGAAAAACTGTTTTTT - - TRBJ1-4 TRBV2
CASSRGGTGELFF TGTGCCAGCAGTAGAGGGGGCACCGGGGAGCTGTTTTTT - - TRBJ2-2 TRBV2
CASSLVNTYEQYF TGTGCCAGCAGCCTCGTTAATACCTACGAGCAGTACTTC - - TRBJ2-7 TRBV12-3/TRBV12-4
CASSLQGSTEAFF TGTGCCAGTAGTCTACAGGGGAGCACTGAAGCTTTCTTT TRBD1 - TRBJ1-1 TRBV19
CASSPPGGRGAKNIQYF TGTGCCAGCTCACCACCGGGCGGCAGGGGAGCCAAAAACATTCAGTACTTC - once TRBJ2-4 TRBV18
CASSIDAGTGGNTEAFF TGTGCCAGTAGTATAGACGCCGGGACAGGGGGGAACACTGAAGCTTTCTTT TRBD1 - TRBJ1-1 TRBV19
CASSPRGQLDTGELFF TGTGCCAGCTCACCGAGGGGACAGTTAGACACCGGGGAGCTGTTTTTT TRBD1 - TRBJ2-2 TRBV18
CASSRASSYNEQFF TGCGCCAGCAGTCGGGCAAGCTCCTACAATGAGCAGTTCTTC - - TRBJ2-1 TRBV10-2
CAWSVRGDGYTF TGTGCCTGGAGTGTACGTGGGGATGGCTACACCTTC - - TRBJ1-2 TRBV30
CASSVDRVHGYTF TGCGCCAGCAGCGTGGACAGGGTTCATGGCTACACCTTC TRBD1 - TRBJ1-2 TRBV10-2
CASSLDITLHF TGTGCCAGCAGCTTGGATATTACCCTCCACTTT - - TRBJ1-6 TRBV5-8
CASSPPPGTSYNEQFF TGTGCCAGCAGCCCCCCTCCCGGGACTAGCTACAATGAGCAGTTCTTC TRBD2 few TRBJ2-1 TRBV7-9